Shown below are 18 T cell receptor beta chains from a single sample sequenced in a study of T-cell reconstitution after alpha-beta-depleted transplantation in children (dated by TCRdb to 2015 to 2016). This specimen's treatment or condition label, per the study, means: allogeneic hematopoietic cell transplantation with graft depleted of TCRalphabeta T cells and CD19 B cells. Libraries were prepared through PCR. Instrument on record: Illumina HiSeq 2500. To normalize quantification of the TCRbeta repertoire, the TCR libraries were built with molecular barcoding that relied on unique molecular identifiers. The public reads were quality trimmed at Q25 with fastp and then assembled into clones with MiXCR by TCRdb, keeping productive beta chains. Rows merge per CDR3 protein into single entries with the most common DNA and genes. The sample profile shows a few hundred thousand distinct CDR3 sequences; over 40% of them were found once. Together, the top ten hold under 35% of the sample.

The material sequenced was PBMCs, taken before TCRalphabeta/CD19-depleted stem cell transplant. These receptors came from a girl under 10 years old with aplastic anemia, due to receive a stem cell transplant.

The V call is TRBV5-1, the J call TRBJ2-5, with 12 bases identical to TRBD2. CDR3 size: 15 residues. Trimming at V came to 4 bases and at J to 5 bases, leaving 6 bases not matched to a gene. Looked up from germline, CDR1 is SGHRS and CDR2 is YFSETQ. The CDR3 DNA follows: TGCGCCAGCAGCGCACTAGCGGGAGGTGGTGAGACCCAGTACTTC. Encoded protein: CASSALAGGGETQYF.

This clonotype came up many times. The chain has TRBV11-2 and TRBJ2-3, with unresolved D. V dropped 5 bases and J dropped 8 bases, with 20 bases sitting between them. The germline V gene has CDR1 SGHAT and CDR2 FQNNGV. The CDR3 sequence is 15 residues long. The CDR3 sequence: CASSLKARNPRTQYF. In nucleotides, the CDR3 is TGTGCCAGCAGCCTTAAGGCGCGGAACCCCCGTACGCAGTATTTT.

The CDR3 DNA sequence: TGCGCCAGCAGCTTACGACCAGGGAGGGAACCACTCCAAGAGACCCAGTACTTC. Residues: CASSLRPGREPLQETQYF. This chain joins TRBV5-1 and TRBJ2-5, with 7 nucleotides matching TRBD2. Germline V CDR1 and CDR2: SGHRS, YFSETQ. V shed 2 bases, J shed 1 base, and the junction held 14 bases outside the gene matches. This CDR3 comprises 18 residues.

This clonotype was seen many times. This chain links TRBV29-1 with TRBJ2-6; no definite D call. Trimming left V 4 bases short and J 2 bases short, with 3 bases between. CDR1 and CDR2 from the germline V gene are SQVTM and ANQGSEA. The CDR3 consists of 12 residues. The CDR3 sequence is CSVAAGANVLTF. DNA for the CDR3: TGCAGCGTTGCTGCTGGGGCCAACGTCCTGACTTTC.

The rearrangement links TRBV28 to TRBJ2-5, with D perhaps given as TRBD1 or TRBD2 (6 bases each). There are 17 residues in the CDR3. CDR1 and CDR2 from the germline V gene are MDHEN and SYDVKM. V gave up 6 bases and J gave up 2 bases, with 22 bases separating them. The CDR3, as DNA: TGTGCCAGCAGCCCATTCCGGGACACTGGACTACAAGAGACCCAGTACTTC. Protein sequence: CASSPFRDTGLQETQYF.

The table lists this clonotype with many counts. The chain recombines TRBV6-1 with TRBJ2-3, with D uncertain. The CDR3 is 13 amino acids. The V end was cut by 4 bases, the J end by 2 bases, with 7 bases between. Per the germline V gene, CDR1 is MNHNS and CDR2 is SASEGT. The DNA for the CDR3 is TGTGCCAGCAGTGCTTCCCTCACAGATACGCAGTATTTT. Protein: CASSASLTDTQYF.

The rearrangement uses TRBV3-1 and TRBJ2-1, with D maybe TRBD1 (6 bases). The germline V gene encodes CDR1 LGHDT and CDR2 YNNKEL (reference sequence). V was pared by 3 bases and J by 4 bases, with 10 bases between. This CDR3 contains 14 residues. The CDR3 coding sequence is TGTGCCAGCAGCCACGGGACATATTACAATGAGCAGTTCTTC. The encoded protein is CASSHGTYYNEQFF.

A few counts support this clonotype. The J gene is TRBJ1-3, the V gene TRBV18; 7 bases are a match to TRBD1. V gave up 3 bases and J gave up 0 bases; unmatched junction bases: 5. Germline CDR1 reads KGHSH; CDR2 reads LQKENI. This CDR3 spans 16 amino acids. CDR3 DNA sequence: TGTGCCAGCTCACCGACAGGGTCGAGCTCTGGAAACACCATATATTTT. The encoded protein is CASSPTGSSSGNTIYF.

The rearrangement joins TRBV6-5 to TRBJ2-7; D perhaps matches TRBD2 (6 bases). Per germline, CDR1 MNHEY and CDR2 SVGAGI. This CDR3 comprises 14 residues. Trimming took off 2 bases at V and 5 bases at J, with 13 bases between the two ends. CDR3 in DNA: TGTGCCAGCAGTTACGGGTTTCCGGGAGACGAGCAGTACTTC. This encodes CASSYGFPGDEQYF.

This chain joins TRBV20-1 and TRBJ2-7; the D gene is possibly TRBD1 (6 bases). Trimming removed 2 bases from V and 9 bases from J, with 26 bases in between. Germline CDR1 DFQATT, CDR2 SNEGSKA (reference sequence). This CDR3 spans 16 amino acids. CDR3 amino acids: CSARSKQGAGPRGQYF. Here the CDR3 DNA reads TGCAGTGCTAGATCAAAACAGGGAGCTGGCCCCAGGGGGCAGTACTTC.

The chain combines TRBV12-3 or TRBV12-4 with TRBJ2-1, with TRBD1 identical over 8 bases. This CDR3 spans 17 amino acids. J was trimmed by 5 bases and V by 5 bases; bases with no gene match: 14. CDR3 sequence (DNA): TGTGCCAGCAGTCCCTTTGTTTCGAGACAGGGGAACAATGAGCAGTTCTTC. The encoded protein is CASSPFVSRQGNNEQFF.

This clonotype occurred many times. The chain employs TRBV28 and TRBJ2-3, with a possible D match to TRBD2 (5 bases). The CDR3 totals 15 residues. CDR1 and CDR2 from the germline V gene are MDHEN and SYDVKM. V lost 5 bases and J 4 bases, leaving 16 bases between the germline ends. The CDR3 nucleotides read TGTGCCAGCAGTACGAGGCTAACCGGGGCAGATACGCAGTATTTT. Translation: CASSTRLTGADTQYF.

The rearrangement links TRBV20-1 to TRBJ2-5, with D possibly being TRBD1 (5 bases). Germline assignment: CDR1 DFQATT and CDR2 SNEGSKA (reference sequence). The V end lost 5 bases, the J end lost 6 bases, and 16 bases lay between the germline ends. There are 13 residues in the CDR3. CDR3 residues: CSALRVRDQTQYF. DNA of the CDR3: TGCAGTGCTCTCAGGGTTCGCGATCAGACCCAGTACTTC.

Only a few counts were recorded for this clonotype. This chain connects TRBV3-1 to TRBJ2-5, with 10 bases matching TRBD2. Per germline, CDR1 LGHDT and CDR2 YNNKEL (reference sequence). Germline trimming cut 2 bases from V and 5 bases from J; bases unmatched to any gene: 11. The CDR3 has 17 amino acids. The CDR3 region has the DNA TGTGCCAGCAGCCAATTTGGGGGGACTAGCGCCTTGGAGACCCAGTACTTC. As protein: CASSQFGGTSALETQYF.

This clonotype was observed at least ten times. The chain couples TRBV14 to TRBJ2-3; D perhaps matches TRBD2 (5 bases). Trimming stripped 3 bases from V and 11 bases from J, with 12 bases between. Germline assignment: CDR1 SGHDN and CDR2 FVKESK. This CDR3 has 12 residues. CDR3 sequence reads: CASSHPEARQYF. DNA of the CDR3: TGTGCCAGCAGCCACCCGGAGGCTCGGCAGTATTTT.

The CDR3 loop is CSARPGGLEHNEQFF. The DNA of the CDR3 is TGCAGTGCTAGACCGGGGGGACTAGAACACAATGAGCAGTTCTTC. The V call is TRBV20-1, the J call TRBJ2-1; 8 bases align to TRBD2. This CDR3 contains 15 residues. Losses at the gene ends were 2 bases for V and 5 bases for J; bases not matched to a gene: 8. Germline V gene sequence: CDR1 DFQATT, CDR2 SNEGSKA (reference sequence).

This clonotype came up a few times. The genes are TRBV24-1 and TRBJ2-7, with 7 bases lining up with TRBD1. The germline V gene encodes CDR1 KGHDR and CDR2 SFDVKD. CDR3 size: 14 residues. Trimming removed 10 bases from V and 3 bases from J; junction bases left unmatched: 11. The CDR3 sequence is CATFLRQGVYEQYF. The CDR3 DNA reads TGTGCCACATTCCTCCGACAGGGAGTCTACGAGCAGTACTTC.

The chain joins TRBV20-1 to TRBJ2-6; tentative D call: TRBD1 (6 bases). CDR3 size: 15 residues. CDR1 is DFQATT and CDR2 is SNEGSKA in the germline V gene (reference sequence). V lost 6 bases, J lost 0 bases, and 12 bases lay in between. The CDR3 spells CSALDRASGANVLTF. CDR3 in DNA: TGCAGTGCGTTGGACAGAGCCTCTGGGGCCAACGTCCTGACTTTC.